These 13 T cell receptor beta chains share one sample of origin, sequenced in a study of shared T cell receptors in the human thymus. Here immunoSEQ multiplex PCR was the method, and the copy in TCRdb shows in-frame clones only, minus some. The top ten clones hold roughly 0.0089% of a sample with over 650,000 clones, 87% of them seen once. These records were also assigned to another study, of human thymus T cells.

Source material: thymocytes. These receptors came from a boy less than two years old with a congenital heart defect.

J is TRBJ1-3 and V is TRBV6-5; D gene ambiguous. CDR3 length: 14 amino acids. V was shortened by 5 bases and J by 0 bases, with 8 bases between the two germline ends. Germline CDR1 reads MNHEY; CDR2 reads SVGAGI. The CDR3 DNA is TGTGCCAGCAGTCCGGTTATCTCTGGAAACACCATATATTTT. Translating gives CASSPVISGNTIYF.

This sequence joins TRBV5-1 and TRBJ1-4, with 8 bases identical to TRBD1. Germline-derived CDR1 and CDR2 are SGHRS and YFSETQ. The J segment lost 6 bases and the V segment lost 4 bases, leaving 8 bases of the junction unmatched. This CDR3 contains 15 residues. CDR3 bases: TGCGCCAGCAGCATAGGACAGGGTCCGGATGAAAAACTGTTTTTT. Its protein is CASSIGQGPDEKLFF.

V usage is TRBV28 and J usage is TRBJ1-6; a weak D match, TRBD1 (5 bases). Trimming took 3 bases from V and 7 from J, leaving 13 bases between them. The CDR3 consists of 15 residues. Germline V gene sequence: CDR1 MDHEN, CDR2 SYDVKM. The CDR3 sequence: CASSFGGWWNSPLHF. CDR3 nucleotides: TGTGCCAGCAGTTTTGGGGGGTGGTGGAATTCACCCCTCCACTTT.

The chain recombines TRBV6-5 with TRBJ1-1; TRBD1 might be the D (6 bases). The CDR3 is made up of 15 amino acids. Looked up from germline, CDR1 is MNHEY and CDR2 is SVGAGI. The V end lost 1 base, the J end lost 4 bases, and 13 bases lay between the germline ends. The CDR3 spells CASSYFWARGTEAFF. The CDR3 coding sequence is TGTGCCAGCAGTTACTTTTGGGCCAGGGGCACTGAAGCTTTCTTT.

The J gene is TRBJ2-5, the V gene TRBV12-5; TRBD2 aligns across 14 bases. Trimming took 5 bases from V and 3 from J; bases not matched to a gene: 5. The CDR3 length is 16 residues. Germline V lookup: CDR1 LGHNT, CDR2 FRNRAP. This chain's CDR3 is CASGTRTSGRKETQYF. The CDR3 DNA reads TGTGCTAGTGGTACCAGGACTAGCGGGAGGAAAGAGACCCAGTACTTC. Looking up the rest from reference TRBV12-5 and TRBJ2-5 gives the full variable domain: DARVTQTPRHKVTEMGQEVTMRCQPILGHNTVFWYRQTMMQGLELLAYFRNRAPLDDSGMPKDRFSAEMPDATLATLKIQPSEPRDSAVYFCASGTRTSGRKETQYFGPGTRLLVL.

For the CDR3, the DNA is TGCGCCAGCAGTTTCGTCCGGGACAGGGGGGAAGCTAGAGATGGCTACACCTTC. Translation: CASSFVRDRGEARDGYTF. The chain joins TRBV4-3 to TRBJ1-2; 11 positions match TRBD1. Trimming removed 6 bases from V and 6 bases from J; junction bases left unmatched: 18. This CDR3 contains 18 residues. Looked up from germline, CDR1 is LGHNA and CDR2 is YSLEER.

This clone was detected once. CDR3 sequence (DNA): TGTGCCAGCACTCGAAGGACTAGCCATGGGGGGACCCAGTACTTC. Its translation: CASTRRTSHGGTQYF. The chain carries TRBV28 and TRBJ2-5; 8 nucleotides match TRBD2. Germline V gene sequence: CDR1 MDHEN, CDR2 SYDVKM. J gave up 7 bases and V 7 bases, and 14 bases lay outside the gene matches. CDR3 length: 15 residues.

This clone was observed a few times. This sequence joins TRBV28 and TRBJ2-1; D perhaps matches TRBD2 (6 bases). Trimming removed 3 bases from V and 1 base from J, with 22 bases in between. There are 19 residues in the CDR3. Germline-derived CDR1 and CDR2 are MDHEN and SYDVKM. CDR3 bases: TGTGCCAGCAGTTTGGGTTGGGTTGGGAGGAGCCTATCCTACAATGAGCAGTTCTTC. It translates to CASSLGWVGRSLSYNEQFF.

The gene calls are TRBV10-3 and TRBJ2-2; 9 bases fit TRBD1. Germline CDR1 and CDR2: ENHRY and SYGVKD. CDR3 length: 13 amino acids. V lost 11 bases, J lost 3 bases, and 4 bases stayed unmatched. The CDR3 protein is CASQGADTGELFF. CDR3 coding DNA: TGTGCCTCACAGGGGGCGGACACCGGGGAGCTGTTTTTT.

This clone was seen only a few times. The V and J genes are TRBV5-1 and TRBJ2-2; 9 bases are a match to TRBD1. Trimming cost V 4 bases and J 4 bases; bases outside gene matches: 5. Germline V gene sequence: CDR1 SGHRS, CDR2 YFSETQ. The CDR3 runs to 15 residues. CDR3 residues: CASSPGTGSTGELFF. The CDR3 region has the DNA TGCGCCAGCAGCCCCGGGACAGGGTCCACCGGGGAGCTGTTTTTT.

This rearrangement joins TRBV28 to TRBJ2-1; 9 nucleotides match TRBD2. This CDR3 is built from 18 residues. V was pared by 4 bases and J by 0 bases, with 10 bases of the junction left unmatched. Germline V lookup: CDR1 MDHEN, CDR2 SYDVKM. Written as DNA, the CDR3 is TGTGCCAGCAGTTCCTTAGCGGGAGAGGTGGGCTCCTACAATGAGCAGTTCTTC. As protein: CASSSLAGEVGSYNEQFF.

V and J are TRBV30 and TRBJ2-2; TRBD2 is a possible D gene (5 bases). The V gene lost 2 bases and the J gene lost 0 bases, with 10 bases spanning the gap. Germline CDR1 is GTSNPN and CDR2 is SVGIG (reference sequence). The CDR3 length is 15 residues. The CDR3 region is CAWSYRGSNTGELFF. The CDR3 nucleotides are TGTGCCTGGAGTTACCGGGGATCGAACACCGGGGAGCTGTTTTTT.

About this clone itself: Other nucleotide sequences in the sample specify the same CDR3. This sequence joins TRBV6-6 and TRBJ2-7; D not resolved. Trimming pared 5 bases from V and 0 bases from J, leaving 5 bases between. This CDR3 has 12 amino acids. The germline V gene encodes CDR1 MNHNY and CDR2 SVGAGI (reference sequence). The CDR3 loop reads CASSPGSYEQYF. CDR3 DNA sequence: TGTGCCAGCAGTCCAGGCTCCTACGAGCAGTACTTC.